This note documents a single T cell receptor beta chain sequence. Its antigen is unidentified. MiXCR, applied by TCRdb to the RT-PCR reads, yields one record per CDR3 protein. The sample yields roughly 190,000 distinct CDR3 sequences, about 15% seen once. These data belong to a study of response to subunit inactivated influenza vaccine. Study findings and constraints: Researchers suggested that each seasonal influenza vaccination recruits few new T cells.

Germline lookup yields CDR1 SGHKS and CDR2 YYEKEE (reference sequence). CDR3 length: 15 residues. After removal of 4 bases from V and 5 bases from J, the junction contained 6 bases not matched to a gene. This specimen consisted of CD8+ T cells sorted from PBMCs, obtained about 5 days after vaccination. The chain couples TRBV5-5 to TRBJ2-2; 9 positions match TRBD1. This TCR was sampled from a middle-aged man who received an inactivated influenza vaccine. The CDR3, as DNA: TGTGCCAGCAGCCCGACAGGGGGTTGGACCGGGGAGCTGTTTTTT. Residues: CASSPTGGWTGELFF.